One and the same sample provided the 24 T cell receptor beta chains below, sequenced in a study of shared clonotypes between healthy human individuals. The table came from immunoSEQ multiplex PCR; TCRdb's copy has only in-frame clones and leaves some out. This table holds about 710,000 clones, about two thirds found once. The source material was memory CD4+ T cells sorted from blood. Documented subset: CD45RA-negative fraction. These receptors originate from a woman in her thirties in good health.

This chain connects TRBV5-1 to TRBJ2-6; TRBD1 might be the D (5 bases). Trimming removed 4 bases at V and 4 bases at J, with 9 bases between. Germline CDR1 and CDR2: SGHRS and YFSETQ. This CDR3 region has 14 residues. CDR3 sequence: CASSPTDGANVLTF. The CDR3 region has the DNA TGCGCCAGCAGCCCGACAGACGGGGCCAACGTCCTGACTTTC.

This chain uses TRBV14 with TRBJ2-1, with D tentatively TRBD2 (5 bases). The length of the CDR3 is 15 residues. The germline V gene has CDR1 SGHDN and CDR2 FVKESK. The V and J ends lost 3 bases and 9 bases respectively, with 18 bases between them. The CDR3 nucleotides read TGTGCCAGCAGCCAGTCCGGGAACCTACCTAGTGAGCAGTTCTTC. Protein product: CASSQSGNLPSEQFF.

This clone was counted ten times or more. The chain employs TRBV19 and TRBJ1-4, with a tentative D call TRBD1 (5 bases). The V gene lost 2 bases and the J gene lost 0 bases, with 7 bases spanning the gap. The CDR3 sequence is 15 residues long. Germline assignment: CDR1 LNHDA and CDR2 SQIVND (reference sequence). The chain's CDR3 is CASSITGPTNEKLFF. The DNA for the CDR3 is TGTGCCAGTAGTATAACGGGGCCAACTAATGAAAAACTGTTTTTT.

This chain uses TRBV2 with TRBJ1-2; D is uncertain. Trimming took 6 bases from V and 4 from J, leaving 12 bases between them. CDR1 SNHLY and CDR2 FYNNEI come from the germline V gene. The CDR3 contains 13 residues. The CDR3 region has the DNA TGTGCCAGCAGGCAACAGATTTCCTATGGCTACACCTTC. This gives the protein CASRQQISYGYTF. The entire variable domain, with the rest obtained from reference TRBV2 and TRBJ1-2, is as follows: EPEVTQTPSHQVTQMGQEVILRCVPISNHLYFYWYRQILGQKVEFLVSFYNNEISEKSEIFDDQFSVERPDGSNFTLKIRSTKLEDSAMYFCASRQQISYGYTFGSGTRLTVV.

This clone was seen only a few times. The rearrangement joins TRBV30 to TRBJ2-1, with 15 bases fitting TRBD2. Germline CDR1 and CDR2: GTSNPN and SVGIG (reference sequence). There are 14 residues in the CDR3. V lost 8 bases to trimming and J lost 9 bases; unmatched junction nucleotides: 8. CDR3 loop: CAGRTSGRAGEQFF. The CDR3 DNA reads TGTGCCGGACGGACTAGCGGGAGGGCCGGTGAGCAGTTCTTC.

The V call is TRBV10-1, the J call TRBJ2-1; 9 nucleotides match TRBD1. Germline CDR1 is WNHNN and CDR2 is SYGVQD (reference sequence). The J segment lost 7 bases and the V segment lost 4 bases, leaving 17 bases of the junction unmatched. CDR3 length: 18 amino acids. In DNA form, the CDR3 reads TGCGCCAGCAGTGGCCCTCTTTATGGGACAGGGACAGGTAATGAGCAGTTCTTC. Translated, it gives CASSGPLYGTGTGNEQFF.

V is TRBV15 and J is TRBJ1-4, with 8 bases aligning to TRBD1. The length of the CDR3 is 16 residues. CDR1 LNHNV and CDR2 YYDKDF come from the germline V gene (reference sequence). J was trimmed by 7 bases and V by 0 bases; bases with no gene match: 7. The CDR3 DNA reads as TGTGCCACCAGCAGAGATAGGGGCAGGGGGCGTGAAAAACTGTTTTTT. Its translation: CATSRDRGRGREKLFF.

CDR3 sequence: CASSARLEGYNEQFF. The CDR3 DNA follows: TGTGCCAGCAGTGCCCGACTAGAGGGTTACAATGAGCAGTTCTTC. The V gene is TRBV6-4, the J gene TRBJ2-1; TRBD2 is a possible D gene (6 bases). The CDR3 spans 15 residues. CDR1 MRHNA and CDR2 SNTAGT come from the germline V gene. V was clipped by 4 bases and J by 4 bases, with 14 bases between them.

The CDR3 is CASSQPASNGEPQHF. In DNA, the CDR3 is TGCGCCAGCAGCCAACCGGCCTCAAACGGCGAGCCCCAGCATTTT. This chain connects TRBV4-1 to TRBJ1-5, with unresolved D. Germline CDR1 reads MGHRA; CDR2 reads YSYEKL. The germline V and J ends were trimmed by 2 bases and 8 bases, with 16 bases remaining between them. The CDR3 extends over 15 amino acids.

The genes are TRBV19 and TRBJ2-1; the D gene could be TRBD1 or TRBD2 (5 bases each). The germline gives CDR1 LNHDA, CDR2 SQIVND (reference sequence). Trimming pared 4 bases from V and 8 bases from J, leaving 18 bases between. CDR3 length: 15 amino acids. The CDR3 is CASSTLLTRGHEQFF. CDR3 in DNA: TGTGCCAGTAGTACCCTTCTCACTAGGGGCCATGAGCAGTTCTTC. Full variable domain (rest looked up from reference TRBV19 and TRBJ2-1): DGGITQSPKYLFRKEGQNVTLSCEQNLNHDAMYWYRQDPGQGLRLIYYSQIVNDFQKGDIAEGYSVSREKKESFPLTVTSAQKNPTAFYLCASSTLLTRGHEQFFGPGTRLTVL.

This chain links TRBV19 with TRBJ1-5; possibly TRBD1 for D (6 bases). Trimming cost V 2 bases and J 7 bases, with 12 bases left between them. The CDR3 is 14 amino acids. Per germline, CDR1 LNHDA and CDR2 SQIVND (reference sequence). The CDR3 DNA reads TGTGCCAGTAGTATATCAGGGGACGGACAGCCCCAGCATTTT. Its translation is CASSISGDGQPQHF.

This rearrangement joins TRBV7-7 to TRBJ2-5; tentative D call: TRBD1 (6 bases). This CDR3 has 17 amino acids. Germline CDR1 SSHAT, CDR2 FNYEAQ (reference sequence). The CDR3 loop is CAQPARLTRTDRKTQYF. Written as DNA, the CDR3 is TGTGCTCAACCTGCCCGGTTGACACGGACAGATCGAAAGACCCAGTACTTC.

The J gene is TRBJ1-5, the V gene TRBV19, with D possibly matching TRBD1 (6 bases). CDR1 and CDR2 (germline): LNHDA, SQIVND (reference sequence). The CDR3 covers 14 residues. The germline V and J ends were trimmed by 10 bases and 1 base, with 14 bases remaining between them. Written as DNA, the CDR3 is TGTGCCACCCGAAGGGGGGTAAGCAATCAGCCCCAGCATTTT. As protein: CATRRGVSNQPQHF.

The rearrangement links TRBV28 to TRBJ1-5, with 7 positions matching TRBD1. V dropped 5 bases and J dropped 6; count of bases not matched to a gene: 13. The V gene's germline CDR1 is MDHEN and CDR2 SYDVKM. The CDR3 is made up of 16 amino acids. The CDR3 loop is CASSLGTVRTGQPQHF. Here the CDR3 DNA reads TGTGCCAGCAGTCTAGGGACCGTGCGGACAGGTCAGCCCCAGCATTTT.

The rearrangement uses TRBV30 and TRBJ2-3, with D tentatively TRBD2 (5 bases). The CDR3 runs to 11 residues. Germline V gives CDR1 GTSNPN, CDR2 SVGIG (reference sequence). The V gene lost 7 bases and the J gene lost 5 bases, with 10 bases spanning the gap. CDR3 DNA sequence: TGTGCCTACTCCGAGGGAGATACGCAGTATTTT. Translating it yields CAYSEGDTQYF.

The chain couples TRBV5-1 to TRBJ2-1, with TRBD2 identical over 11 bases. This CDR3 is built from 16 residues. V lost 5 bases to trimming and J lost 7 bases; unmatched junction nucleotides: 11. Germline V CDR1 and CDR2: SGHRS, YFSETQ. The CDR3 here is CASRNIAGGPWNEQFF. The CDR3 DNA follows: TGCGCCAGCAGAAATATAGCGGGAGGGCCGTGGAATGAGCAGTTCTTC.

The chain joins TRBV18 to TRBJ2-6; TRBD1 matches at 9 bases. The germline CDR1 and CDR2 sequences are KGHSH and LQKENI. V lost 6 bases, J lost 1 base, and 16 bases stayed unmatched. This CDR3 contains 20 residues. The CDR3 nucleotides are TGTGCCAGCTCGCCCAGACAGTTACAGGGGGCTAAGTCTGGGGCCAACGTCCTGACTTTC. Amino acid sequence: CASSPRQLQGAKSGANVLTF.

The chain uses TRBV30 and TRBJ2-7; 13 bases are a match to TRBD2. Germline CDR1 is GTSNPN and CDR2 is SVGIG (reference sequence). The V and J ends lost 1 base and 4 bases, in that order; junction bases with no gene match: 4. The length of the CDR3 is 15 residues. CDR3 nucleotide sequence: TGTGCCTGGAGTGGCGGGACTAGCGGGATGTACGAGCAGTACTTC. It specifies CAWSGGTSGMYEQYF.

This chain uses TRBV5-6 with TRBJ2-7; TRBD1 matches 8 bases. Per the germline V gene, CDR1 is SGHDT and CDR2 is YYEEEE. With V trimmed by 1 base and J by 1 base, 4 bases remained unmatched. This CDR3 contains 15 residues. CDR3 sequence reads: CASSLWDRTSYEQYF. The CDR3 nucleotides read TGTGCCAGCAGCTTGTGGGACAGGACTTCCTACGAGCAGTACTTC.

The rearrangement uses TRBV4-1 and TRBJ2-3; D is unclear. The germline CDR1 and CDR2 sequences are MGHRA and YSYEKL. CDR3 size: 13 residues. V lost 1 base, J lost 10 bases, and 12 bases lay in between. The CDR3: CASSQGEWVPQYF. As DNA, the CDR3 is TGCGCCAGCAGCCAAGGCGAGTGGGTTCCGCAGTATTTT.

The V call is TRBV18, the J call TRBJ1-5; possible D gene TRBD1, 5 bases. This CDR3 has 16 residues. V lost 3 bases and J lost 0, with 12 bases in between. The germline gives CDR1 KGHSH, CDR2 LQKENI. The CDR3 sequence: CASSPFQGDSNQPQHF. CDR3 nucleotides: TGTGCCAGCTCACCGTTTCAGGGAGATAGCAATCAGCCCCAGCATTTT.

This clone was seen a few times. The genes are TRBV28 and TRBJ1-6; D ambiguous. CDR1 and CDR2 (germline): MDHEN, SYDVKM. This CDR3 region has 15 residues. V gave up 4 bases and J gave up 8 bases, with 15 bases separating them. The CDR3 sequence: CASSSLSRDYSPLHF. The CDR3 DNA reads as TGTGCCAGCAGTTCCCTCTCGAGGGATTATTCACCCCTCCACTTT.

As to this clone: The sample holds other DNA sequences that translate to the same CDR3. This chain links TRBV18 with TRBJ1-1, with D unclear. The CDR3 runs 14 residues. Trimming left V 1 base short and J 1 base short, with 7 bases between. From germline, CDR1 is KGHSH and CDR2 LQKENI. CDR3 bases: TGTGCCAGCTCACCACGGGGTGGGAACACTGAAGCTTTCTTT. Protein sequence: CASSPRGGNTEAFF.

V gene TRBV7-2 combines with J gene TRBJ1-1; tentative D call: TRBD1 (5 bases). Germline lookup yields CDR1 SGHTA and CDR2 FQGNSA. The CDR3 sequence is 14 residues long. V was trimmed by 5 bases and J by 10 bases, leaving 20 bases between them. In DNA form, the CDR3 reads TGTGCCAGCAGCCCATTTGTGGGGCGGACGGGAGCTTTCTTT. It specifies CASSPFVGRTGAFF.